Sequencing of this TCR beta chain was carried out in a study of shared T cell receptors in the human thymus. This CDR3 is 11 amino acids long. The V end was cut by 6 bases, the J end by 6 bases, with 5 bases between. The germline gives CDR1 LNHDA, CDR2 SQIVND (reference sequence). Generated by immunoSEQ multiplex PCR, the TCRdb table keeps only in-frame clones and is missing some. The sample lists hundreds of thousands of clones; 70% to 90% were seen once. This sample also belongs to another study, concerning human thymus T cells. That paper states: Donation came from healthy Finnish infants having corrective surgery for congenital heart defects. It was from resections taken during corrective heart surgery that the thymus tissue came. Blood and thymic repertoires both appeared biased in V and J gene usage. Unrelated individuals reportedly shared highly overlapping thymic TCR repertoires.

The specimen sequenced was thymocytes. This chain connects TRBV19 to TRBJ2-2; D is unresolved. The sequence was collected from a boy younger than two with a congenital heart defect. DNA of the CDR3: TGTGCCAGTAGGGGCCCCGGGGAGCTGTTTTTT. Amino acids: CASRGPGELFF.